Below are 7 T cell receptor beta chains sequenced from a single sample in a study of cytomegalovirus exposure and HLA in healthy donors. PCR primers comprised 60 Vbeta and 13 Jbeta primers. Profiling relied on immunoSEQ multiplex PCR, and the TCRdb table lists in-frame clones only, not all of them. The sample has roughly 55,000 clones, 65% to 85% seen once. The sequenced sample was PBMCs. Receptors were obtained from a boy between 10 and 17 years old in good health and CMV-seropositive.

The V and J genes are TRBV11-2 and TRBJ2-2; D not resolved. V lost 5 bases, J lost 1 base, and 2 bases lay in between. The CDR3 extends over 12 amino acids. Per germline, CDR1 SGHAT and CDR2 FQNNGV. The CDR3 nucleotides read TGTGCCAGCAGCCAGAACACCGGGGAGCTGTTTTTT. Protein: CASSQNTGELFF.

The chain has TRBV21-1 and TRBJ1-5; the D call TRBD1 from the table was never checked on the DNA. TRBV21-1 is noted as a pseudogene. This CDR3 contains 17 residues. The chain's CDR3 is CASSKAVPGGINQPQHF. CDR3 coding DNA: TGTGCCAGCAGCAAAGCGGTACCAGGGGGCATCAATCAGCCCCAGCATTTT.

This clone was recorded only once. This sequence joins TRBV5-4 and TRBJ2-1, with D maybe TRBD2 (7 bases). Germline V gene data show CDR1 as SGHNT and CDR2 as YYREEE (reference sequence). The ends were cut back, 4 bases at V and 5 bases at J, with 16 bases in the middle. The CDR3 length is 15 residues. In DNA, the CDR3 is TGTGCCAGCAGCCTTAGGGGAGGGGGAAACAATGAGCAGTTCTTC. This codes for CASSLRGGGNNEQFF.

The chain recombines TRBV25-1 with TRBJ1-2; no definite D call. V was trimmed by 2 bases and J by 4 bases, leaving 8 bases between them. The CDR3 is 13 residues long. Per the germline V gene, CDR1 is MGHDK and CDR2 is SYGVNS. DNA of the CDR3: TGTGCCAGCAGTGAAGTGAGAGGCTATGGCTACACCTTC. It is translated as CASSEVRGYGYTF.

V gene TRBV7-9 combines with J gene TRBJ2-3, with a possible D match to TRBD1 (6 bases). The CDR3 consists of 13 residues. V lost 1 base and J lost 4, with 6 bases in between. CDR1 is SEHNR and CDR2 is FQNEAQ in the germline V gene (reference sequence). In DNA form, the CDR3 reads TGTGCCAGCAGCTTAGAGGGGGCAGATACGCAGTATTTT. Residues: CASSLEGADTQYF. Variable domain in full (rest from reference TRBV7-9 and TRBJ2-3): DTGVSQNPRHKITKRGQNVTFRCDPISEHNRLYWYRQTLGQGPEFLTYFQNEAQLEKSRLLSDRFSAERPKGSFSTLEIQRTEQGDSAMYLCASSLEGADTQYFGPGTRLTVL.

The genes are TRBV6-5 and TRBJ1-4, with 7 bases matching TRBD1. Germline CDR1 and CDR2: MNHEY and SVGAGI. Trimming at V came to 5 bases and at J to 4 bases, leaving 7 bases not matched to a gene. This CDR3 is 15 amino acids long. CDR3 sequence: CASSRTGDGNEKLFF. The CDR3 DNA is TGTGCCAGCAGTCGCACAGGGGACGGTAATGAAAAACTGTTTTTT.

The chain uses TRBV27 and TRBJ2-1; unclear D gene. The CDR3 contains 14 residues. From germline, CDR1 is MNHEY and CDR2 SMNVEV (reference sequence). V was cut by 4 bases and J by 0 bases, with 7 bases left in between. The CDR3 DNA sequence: TGTGCCAGCAGTTCGTTGTCCTCCTACAATGAGCAGTTCTTC. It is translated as CASSSLSSYNEQFF.